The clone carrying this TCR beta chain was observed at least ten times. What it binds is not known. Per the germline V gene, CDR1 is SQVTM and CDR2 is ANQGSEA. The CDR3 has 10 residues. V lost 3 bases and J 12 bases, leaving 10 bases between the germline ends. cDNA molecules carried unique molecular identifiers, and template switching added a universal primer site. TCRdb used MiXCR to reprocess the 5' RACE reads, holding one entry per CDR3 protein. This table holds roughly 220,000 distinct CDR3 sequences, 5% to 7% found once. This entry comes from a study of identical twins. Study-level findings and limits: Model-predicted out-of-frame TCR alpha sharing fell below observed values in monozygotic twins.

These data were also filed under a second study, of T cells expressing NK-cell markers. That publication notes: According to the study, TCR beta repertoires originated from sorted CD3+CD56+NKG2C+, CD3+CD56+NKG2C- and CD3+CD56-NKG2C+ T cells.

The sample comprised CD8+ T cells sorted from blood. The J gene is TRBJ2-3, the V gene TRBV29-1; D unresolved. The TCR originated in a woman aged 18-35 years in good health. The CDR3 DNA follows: TGCAGCGTTGACGAGATCGCCCAGTATTTT. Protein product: CSVDEIAQYF.